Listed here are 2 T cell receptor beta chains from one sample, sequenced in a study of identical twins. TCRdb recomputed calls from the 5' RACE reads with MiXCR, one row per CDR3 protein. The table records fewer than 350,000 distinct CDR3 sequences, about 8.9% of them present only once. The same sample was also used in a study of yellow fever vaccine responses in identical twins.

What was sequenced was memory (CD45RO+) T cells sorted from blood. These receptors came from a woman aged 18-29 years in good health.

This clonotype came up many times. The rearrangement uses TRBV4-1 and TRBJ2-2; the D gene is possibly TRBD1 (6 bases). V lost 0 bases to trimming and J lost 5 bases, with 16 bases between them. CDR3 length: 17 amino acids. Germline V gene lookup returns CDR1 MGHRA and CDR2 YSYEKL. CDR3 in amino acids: CASSQDPTGLTTGELFF. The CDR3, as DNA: TGCGCCAGCAGCCAAGACCCCACAGGGTTGACAACCGGGGAGCTGTTTTTT.

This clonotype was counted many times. The CDR3 DNA follows: TGTGCCAGCAGTTACTTGGAGGCCGGGGAGCTGTTTTTT. Protein sequence: CASSYLEAGELFF. This chain links TRBV6-2 or TRBV6-3 with TRBJ2-2; the D gene is possibly TRBD2 (5 bases). Per the germline V gene, CDR1 is MNHEY and CDR2 is SVGEGT. The CDR3 length is 13 residues. V was pared by 1 base and J by 6 bases, with 6 bases between.